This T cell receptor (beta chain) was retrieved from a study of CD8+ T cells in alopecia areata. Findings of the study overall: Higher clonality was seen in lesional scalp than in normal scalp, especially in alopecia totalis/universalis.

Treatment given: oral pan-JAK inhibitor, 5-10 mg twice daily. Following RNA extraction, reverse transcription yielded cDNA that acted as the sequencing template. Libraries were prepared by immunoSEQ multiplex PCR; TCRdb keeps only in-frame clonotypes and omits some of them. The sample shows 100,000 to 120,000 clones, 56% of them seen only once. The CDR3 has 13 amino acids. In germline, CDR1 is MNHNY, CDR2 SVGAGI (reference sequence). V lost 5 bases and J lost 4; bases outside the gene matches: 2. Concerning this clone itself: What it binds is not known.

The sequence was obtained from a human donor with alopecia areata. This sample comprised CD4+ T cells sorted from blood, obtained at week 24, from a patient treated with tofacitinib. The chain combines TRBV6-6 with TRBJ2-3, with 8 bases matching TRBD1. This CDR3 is CASSQQGADTQYF. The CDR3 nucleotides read TGTGCCAGCAGTCAACAGGGGGCAGATACGCAGTATTTT.